This T cell receptor beta chain was recovered during a study of regulatory and conventional T cells in RAG deficiency. Study-wide results and limits: RAG-deficient patients showed markedly lower Shannon entropy and higher Simpson indices than control T-cell subsets. In Omenn syndrome, Treg and Tconv repertoires overlapped >85%. Other subsets showed roughly 10-fold reductions, but Treg unique TCR beta sequences fell roughly 100-fold in these patients.

Blood CD4+ CD25-high CD127-low regulatory T cells supplied the genomic DNA template. Here immunoSEQ multiplex PCR was the method, and the copy in TCRdb shows in-frame clones only, minus some. Here the sample spans about 9,400 clones, around 90% being singletons. In the case of this clone: No antigen is known for it.

Germline lookup yields CDR1 SGHRS and CDR2 YFSETQ. The CDR3 loop spans 14 amino acids. The germline V and J ends were trimmed by 4 bases and 1 base, with 11 bases remaining between them. This sample was also put to use in a study of regulatory T cells. That publication notes: The primer mix had 52 TRBV and 13 TRBJ primers. Skewed V and J usage and few unique V-J pairs marked patient repertoires, most in Tregs.

The sequenced sample consisted of Tregs sorted from blood. The clonotype was recovered from a human donor in good health. The chain joins TRBV5-1 to TRBJ1-2, with no clear D. CDR3 sequence (DNA): TGCGCCAGCAGCCCTAGACCGGGTAACTATGGCTACACCTTC. Translating gives CASSPRPGNYGYTF.